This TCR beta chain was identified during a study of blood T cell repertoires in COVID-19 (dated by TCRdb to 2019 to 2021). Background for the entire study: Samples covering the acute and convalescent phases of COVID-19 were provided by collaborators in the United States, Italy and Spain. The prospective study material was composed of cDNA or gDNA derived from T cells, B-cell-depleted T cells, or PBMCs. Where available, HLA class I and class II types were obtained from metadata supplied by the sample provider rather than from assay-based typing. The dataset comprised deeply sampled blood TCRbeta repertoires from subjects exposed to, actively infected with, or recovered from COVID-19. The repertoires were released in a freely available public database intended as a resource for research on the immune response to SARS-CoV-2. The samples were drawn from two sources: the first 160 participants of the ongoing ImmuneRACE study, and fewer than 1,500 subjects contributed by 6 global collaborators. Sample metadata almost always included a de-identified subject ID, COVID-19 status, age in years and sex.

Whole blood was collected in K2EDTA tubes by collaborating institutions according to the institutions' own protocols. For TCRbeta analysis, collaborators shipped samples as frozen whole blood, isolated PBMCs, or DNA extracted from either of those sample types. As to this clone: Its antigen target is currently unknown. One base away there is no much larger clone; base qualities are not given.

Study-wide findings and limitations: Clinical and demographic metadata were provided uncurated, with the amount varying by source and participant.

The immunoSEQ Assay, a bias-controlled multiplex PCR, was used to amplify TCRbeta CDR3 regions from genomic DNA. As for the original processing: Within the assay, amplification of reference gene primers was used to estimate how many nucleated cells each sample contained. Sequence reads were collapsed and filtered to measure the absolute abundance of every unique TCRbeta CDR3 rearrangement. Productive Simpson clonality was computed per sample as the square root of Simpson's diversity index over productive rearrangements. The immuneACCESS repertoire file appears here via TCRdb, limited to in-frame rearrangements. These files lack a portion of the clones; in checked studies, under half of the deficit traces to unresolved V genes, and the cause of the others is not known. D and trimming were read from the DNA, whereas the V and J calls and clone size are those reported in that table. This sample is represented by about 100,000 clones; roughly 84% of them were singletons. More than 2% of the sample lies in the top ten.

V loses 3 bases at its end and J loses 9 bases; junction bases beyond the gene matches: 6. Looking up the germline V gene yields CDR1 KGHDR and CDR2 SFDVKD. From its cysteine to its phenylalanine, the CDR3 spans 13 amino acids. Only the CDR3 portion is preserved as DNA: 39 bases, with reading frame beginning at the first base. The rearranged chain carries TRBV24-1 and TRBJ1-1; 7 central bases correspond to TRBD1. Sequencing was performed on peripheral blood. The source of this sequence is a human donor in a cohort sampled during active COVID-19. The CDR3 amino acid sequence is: CATSDGQRGQAFF. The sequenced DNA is TGTGCCACCAGTGATGGACAGAGGGGGCAAGCTTTCTTT.